This T cell receptor (beta chain) was recovered during a study of metastatic and nonmetastatic thyroid tumors. As for the study in general: Across blood and tumor or nodule tissue, repertoires from malignant and benign thyroid patients were compared with one another.

This clone was observed many times. The antigen is unknown. Thyroid surgery was preceded by no treatment in any patient. Whole-study findings and limits: Relative to benign nodules, malignant thyroid tumors were reportedly characterized by significantly elevated TCR beta diversity in blood and tumor.

Germline V gene sequence: CDR1 SGHDT, CDR2 YYEEEE. The CDR3 is 15 residues long. V was cut by 8 bases and J by 0 bases, with 17 bases left in between. Original analysis: What underpinned the distant-metastasis classifier for papillary thyroid cancer was the set of CDR3 differences across clinicopathological groups. TCRdb reprocessed the PCR reads via MiXCR. It is TCRdb's table, rather than the study itself, that gives the V and J calls and clone size. This table holds 25,000 to 35,000 clones, around a quarter found once. The rearrangement uses TRBV5-6 and TRBJ1-2; unclear D gene. This sequence was found in a female donor with papillary thyroid cancer or a benign thyroid nodule (not recorded which). Some clones in this sample may be carry-over from other donors' samples. Material for sequencing was blood. CDR3 sequence (DNA): TGTGCCAGTTCACGGAGGGCGCTGTCTAACTATGGCTACACCTTC. Its translation: CASSRRALSNYGYTF.